This TCR beta chain was captured by sequencing in a study of cytomegalovirus exposure and HLA in healthy donors. Across the study: About 80 million unique TCRs, all from HLA-typed donors, were included in an early release of the data.

With 60 Vbeta and 13 Jbeta primers, the PCR was carried out. Profiling relied on immunoSEQ multiplex PCR, and the TCRdb table lists in-frame clones only, not all of them. Of 200,000 or so clones in the sample, 70% to 80% were seen once. The germline gives CDR1 MDHEN, CDR2 SYDVKM. The CDR3 has 15 amino acids. V shed 6 bases, J shed 2 bases, and the junction held 10 bases outside the gene matches. The sequence was obtained from a male donor in good health and CMV-seronegative. The sequencing input was PBMCs. This chain links TRBV28 with TRBJ2-7; 7 nucleotides line up with TRBD2. In nucleotides, the CDR3 is TGTGCCAGCAGGGGCCGTGGCAGCGGGACCTACGAGCAGTACTTC. The encoded protein is CASRGRGSGTYEQYF.